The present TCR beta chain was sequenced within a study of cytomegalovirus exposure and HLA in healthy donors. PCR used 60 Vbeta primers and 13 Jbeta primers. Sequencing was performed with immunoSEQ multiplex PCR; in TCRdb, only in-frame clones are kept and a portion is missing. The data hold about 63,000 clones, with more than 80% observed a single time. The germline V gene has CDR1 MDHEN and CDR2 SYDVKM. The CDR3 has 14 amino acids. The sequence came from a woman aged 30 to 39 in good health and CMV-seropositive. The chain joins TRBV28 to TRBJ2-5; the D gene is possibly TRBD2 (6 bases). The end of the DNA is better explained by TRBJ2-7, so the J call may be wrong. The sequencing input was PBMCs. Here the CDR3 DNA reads TGTGCCAGCGGCTGGGGACTCCGCTCCTACGAGCAGTACTTC. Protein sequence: CASGWGLRSYEQYF.